These 30 T cell receptor beta chains were all obtained from the same sample, sequenced in a study of breast tumors, draining lymph nodes, adjacent tissues. Samples came from axillary lymph nodes draining the breast cancer. In TCRdb, the multiplex PCR reads were re-called with MiXCR into one record per CDR3 protein. The sample has some 120,000 distinct CDR3 sequences, 15% to 20% seen once; the top ten hold about 3.7%. The sequenced material came from axillary lymph node tissue. These receptors were obtained from a female donor with breast cancer. Some clones in this sample may be carry-over from other donors' samples.

In regard to this clonotype: The CDR3 carries no conserved terminal phenylalanine or tryptophan, so it likely arises from a read error. The chain recombines TRBV6-1 with TRBJ2-5; 11 nucleotides agree with TRBD2. The CDR3 spans 19 residues. V lost 4 bases to trimming and J lost 1 base; unmatched junction nucleotides: 14. Germline CDR1 and CDR2: MNHNS and SASEGT. CDR3 in amino acids: CASSGRPTGTSGSQETQYS. The CDR3 nucleotides read TGTGCCAGCAGTGGACGGCCAACCGGGACTAGCGGCTCCCAAGAGACCCAGTACTCC.

This clonotype occurred many times. The chain carries TRBV30 and TRBJ1-6; the match to TRBD1 covers 7 bases. CDR1 and CDR2 (germline): GTSNPN, SVGIG (reference sequence). CDR3 length: 14 residues. The trim removed 6 bases at V and 4 bases at J, leaving 6 bases unmatched. CDR3 DNA: TGTGCCTGTCAAACAGGGGCTTATAATTCACCCCTCCACTTT. Translation: CACQTGAYNSPLHF.

This clonotype has a count of ten or more. One end of the junction does not line up with germline, which may come from a read error. The V call is TRBV29-1, the J call TRBJ1-2; TRBD1 matches at 8 bases. From germline, CDR1 is SQVTM and CDR2 ANQGSEA. CDR3 length equals 13 residues. The CDR3 sequence is CSVEGQGFYGYTF. Written as DNA, the CDR3 is TGCAGCGTGGAAGGACAGGGTTTCTATGGCTACACCTTC.

There are many counts of this clonotype. CDR3: CASSVGTGGIYEQYF. The CDR3 DNA sequence: TGTGCCAGTAGTGTCGGGACAGGGGGTATCTACGAGCAGTACTTC. V is TRBV19 and J is TRBJ2-7; 11 bases agree with TRBD1. The CDR3 extends over 15 amino acids. The V gene end was trimmed by 5 bases and the J gene end by 3 bases; junction bases not matched to a gene: 6. Germline CDR1 reads LNHDA; CDR2 reads SQIVND (reference sequence).

Of note for this clonotype: This may be a read error, as it is one base from a much larger clone. Lacking the conserved final phenylalanine or tryptophan, this CDR3 likely reflects a read error. The chain's CDR3 is CASSDEFATTYGYTI. CDR3 sequence (DNA): TGTGCCAGCAGTGATGAATTCGCTACCACTTATGGCTACACCATC. The chain links TRBV6-1 to TRBJ1-2; no clear D. Germline assignment: CDR1 MNHNS and CDR2 SASEGT. V was clipped by 3 bases and J by 5 bases, with 16 bases between them. The CDR3 has 15 residues.

This clonotype appeared many times. The rearrangement links TRBV20-1 to TRBJ2-1; perhaps TRBD1 as D (6 bases). Germline lookup yields CDR1 DFQATT and CDR2 SNEGSKA (reference sequence). This CDR3 has 13 amino acids. The CDR3 DNA sequence: TGCAGGATTACAGGGATCTCCTACAATGAGCAGTTCTTC. Translated, it gives CRITGISYNEQFF.

For this clonotype: This clone may be a read error of a much larger clone one base away. The CDR3 here is CASGLEGHSGNTIYF. DNA of the CDR3: TGCGCCAGCGGCTTGGAGGGCCACTCTGGAAACACCATATATTTT. The chain employs TRBV5-1 and TRBJ1-3, with no clear D. In germline, CDR1 is SGHRS, CDR2 YFSETQ. This CDR3 contains 15 residues. The complete variable domain, with remaining parts taken from reference TRBV5-1 and TRBJ1-3, reads KAGVTQTPRYLIKTRGQQVTLSCSPISGHRSVSWYQQTPGQGLQFLFEYFSETQRNKGNFPGRFSGRQFSNSRSEMNVSTLELGDSALYLCASGLEGHSGNTIYFGEGSWLTVV.

This clonotype was seen repeatedly, ten times or more. The chain is built from TRBV20-1 and TRBJ1-2; 7 nucleotides line up with TRBD1. Trimming at V came to 3 bases and at J to 3 bases, leaving 7 bases not matched to a gene. CDR1 and CDR2 from the germline V gene are DFQATT and SNEGSKA (reference sequence). This CDR3 region has 14 residues. CDR3 amino acids: CSARVTGTDYGYTF. In DNA, the CDR3 is TGCAGTGCTAGGGTCACCGGGACAGACTATGGCTACACCTTC.

Many counts were recorded for this clonotype. The gene calls are TRBV20-1 and TRBJ2-7; TRBD2 aligns across 9 bases. Looked up from germline, CDR1 is DFQATT and CDR2 is SNEGSKA (reference sequence). There are 13 residues in the CDR3. The ends lost 6 bases at V and 4 bases at J; junction bases unmatched: 7. In DNA form, the CDR3 reads TGCAGTGCCCAGACTAGCGGACCTTACGAGCAGTACTTC. Translation gives CSAQTSGPYEQYF.

As regards this clonotype: This may be a read error, as it is one base from a much larger clone. The chain couples TRBV4-2 to TRBJ2-1, with TRBD2 matching 9 bases. The length of the CDR3 is 16 residues. CDR1 is LGHNA, CDR2 YNFKEQ, per germline. The CDR3 DNA is TGTGCCACCAGCCAAGAAAGGCGGGGGGGGGGAAATGAGCAGTTCTTC. Its translation: CATSQERRGGGNEQFF.

The gene calls are TRBV19 and TRBJ2-2; D may be TRBD2 (5 bases). V dropped 1 base and J dropped 13 bases, with 19 bases sitting between them. Germline CDR1 reads LNHDA; CDR2 reads SQIVND (reference sequence). CDR3 size: 15 residues. Here the CDR3 DNA reads TGTGCCAGTAGTATAGTCATGGGTTCGGGAACGCGGCTGTTTTTT. Protein product: CASSIVMGSGTRLFF.

Note on this clonotype: A junction boundary mismatches the germline segment, possibly from a read error. The chain links TRBV3-1 to TRBJ2-1; D ambiguous. Germline V gene lookup returns CDR1 LGHDT and CDR2 YNNKEL (reference sequence). The CDR3 runs to 13 residues. This CDR3 reads CASRSQSSNEQLF. The CDR3 DNA reads as TGTGCCAGCAGGTCACAGAGTTCCAATGAGCAGCTCTTC.

This clonotype was observed many times. This chain links TRBV29-1 with TRBJ2-5; maybe TRBD1 (5 bases). The CDR3 has 13 residues. V shed 5 bases and J shed 4 bases, with 14 bases lying between them. Germline V CDR1 and CDR2: SQVTM, ANQGSEA. The chain's CDR3 is CSVRVGVGETQYF. CDR3 bases: TGCAGCGTTCGGGTAGGGGTCGGAGAGACCCAGTACTTC. The complete variable domain, with remaining parts taken from reference TRBV29-1 and TRBJ2-5, reads SAVISQKPSRDICQRGTSLTIQCQVDSQVTMMFWYRQQPGQSLTLIATANQGSEATYESGFVIDKFPISRPNLTFSTLTVSNMSPEDSSIYLCSVRVGVGETQYFGPGTRLLVL.

This clonotype occurred a few times. J is TRBJ2-6 and V is TRBV10-3; 8 bases fit TRBD1. CDR1 is ENHRY and CDR2 is SYGVKD in the germline V gene. The J segment lost 2 bases and the V segment lost 7 bases, leaving 7 bases of the junction unmatched. The CDR3 contains 16 residues. The CDR3 nucleotides read TGTGCCATCACCAATCAGGGGGCGCCTGGGGCCAACGTCCTGACTTTC. Protein product: CAITNQGAPGANVLTF.

This clonotype has ten or more counts. This chain links TRBV5-5 with TRBJ2-5; D may be TRBD1 (5 bases). The V gene's germline CDR1 is SGHKS and CDR2 YYEKEE (reference sequence). Trimming shortened V by 0 bases and J by 5 bases, and 14 bases separated the two germline ends. CDR3 length: 15 residues. For the CDR3, the DNA is TGTGCCAGCAGCTTGGCTTGGGGCAAAGGGGAGACCCAGTACTTC. Residues: CASSLAWGKGETQYF.

This clonotype was detected ten times or more. The chain employs TRBV2 and TRBJ1-6; D is possibly TRBD1 (5 bases). From germline, CDR1 is SNHLY and CDR2 FYNNEI. Between the trimmed V and J ends, which lost 6 bases and 7 bases, there was a span of 16 bases. The CDR3 runs to 15 residues. This chain's CDR3 is CASSPGAAGNSPLHF. CDR3 coding DNA: TGTGCCAGCAGCCCCGGGGCCGCAGGCAATTCACCCCTCCACTTT. Filled out from reference TRBV2 and TRBJ1-6, the complete variable domain reads EPEVTQTPSHQVTQMGQEVILRCVPISNHLYFYWYRQILGQKVEFLVSFYNNEISEKSEIFDDQFSVERPDGSNFTLKIRSTKLEDSAMYFCASSPGAAGNSPLHFGNGTRLTVT.

In this sample, this clonotype turned up once. Possible read error: a much larger clone is one base away. This chain connects TRBV3-1 to TRBJ1-4, with TRBD1 as a possible D gene (5 bases). The CDR3 contains 15 residues. Germline CDR1 is LGHDT and CDR2 is YNNKEL (reference sequence). Trimming left V 2 bases short and J 7 bases short, with 14 bases between. The CDR3 region is CASSQRTRGTEKLFF. Written as DNA, the CDR3 is TGTGCCAGCAGCCAACGGACAAGGGGCACTGAAAAACTGTTTTTT.

There are many counts of this clonotype. This chain connects TRBV20-1 to TRBJ2-7; 8 bases line up with TRBD2. The CDR3 is 15 amino acids. V was pared by 0 bases and J by 0 bases, with 4 bases of the junction left unmatched. The germline V gene has CDR1 DFQATT and CDR2 SNEGSKA (reference sequence). In DNA form, the CDR3 reads TGCAGTGCTAGAGATGCGCGGGAGGACTCCTACGAGCAGTACTTC. It encodes CSARDAREDSYEQYF.

Worth noting for this clonotype: A read error is possible here, since a much larger clone lies one base away. The rearrangement links TRBV20-1 to TRBJ2-7, with D perhaps assigned TRBD1 or TRBD2 (5 bases each). This CDR3 spans 12 amino acids. Between the trimmed V and J ends, which lost 8 bases and 2 bases, there was a span of 13 bases. Per the germline V gene, CDR1 is DFQATT and CDR2 is SNEGSKA (reference sequence). The CDR3 loop is CSPGAGPYEQYF. CDR3 nucleotide sequence: TGCAGTCCCGGGGCAGGGCCCTACGAGCAGTACTTC.

This clonotype was counted at least ten times. This rearrangement joins TRBV5-4 to TRBJ1-6, with 7 positions matching TRBD1. The germline CDR1 and CDR2 sequences are SGHNT and YYREEE (reference sequence). The CDR3 is 15 residues long. Trimming removed 5 bases from V and 6 bases from J; junction bases left unmatched: 8. The DNA of the CDR3 is TGTGCCAGCAGGGAAGGGACAGTGGCTAATTCACCCCTCCACTTT. This codes for CASREGTVANSPLHF.

On this clonotype itself: One base away lies a much larger clone, so this may be a sequencing read error. CDR3 amino acids: CASSLGAAGGPGTQYF. The CDR3, as DNA: TGTGCCAGCAGCTTAGGAGCAGCGGGAGGGCCGGGGACCCAGTACTTC. This rearrangement joins TRBV7-2 to TRBJ2-5; 10 nucleotides match TRBD2. Germline trimming cut 1 base from V and 7 bases from J; bases unmatched to any gene: 9. This CDR3 is 16 amino acids long. Germline V gives CDR1 SGHTA, CDR2 FQGNSA.

Only a few counts were recorded for this clonotype. This chain joins TRBV9 and TRBJ2-2, with 11 bases matching TRBD2. CDR3 length: 16 amino acids. V shed 4 bases, J shed 4 bases, and the junction held 6 bases outside the gene matches. Looked up from germline, CDR1 is SGDLS and CDR2 is YYNGEE. DNA for the CDR3: TGTGCCAGCAGCCCACTAGCGGGAGTGGCCACCGGGGAGCTGTTTTTT. This sequence encodes CASSPLAGVATGELFF.

This rearrangement joins TRBV24-1 to TRBJ2-1; a weak D match, TRBD2 (6 bases). Trimming pared 11 bases from V and 5 bases from J, leaving 21 bases between. The V gene's germline CDR1 is KGHDR and CDR2 SFDVKD. The CDR3 covers 15 residues. The CDR3 sequence is CASNLLAQEHNEQFF. The CDR3 nucleotides are TGTGCCAGCAATTTACTAGCTCAAGAACACAATGAGCAGTTCTTC.

This clonotype was seen repeatedly, ten times or more. V gene TRBV2 combines with J gene TRBJ2-5; 12 nucleotides agree with TRBD2. V dropped 9 bases and J dropped 5; count of bases not matched to a gene: 19. The CDR3 extends over 18 amino acids. Germline CDR1 is SNHLY and CDR2 is FYNNEI. CDR3: CASATGTGTSGRSETQYF. In DNA form, the CDR3 reads TGTGCCAGTGCGACCGGGACAGGCACTAGCGGGAGGTCGGAGACCCAGTACTTC.

This clonotype appeared many times. The V gene is TRBV6-1, the J gene TRBJ2-1; perhaps TRBD2 as D (6 bases). Trimming removed 3 bases from V and 10 bases from J, with 22 bases in between. CDR3 size: 16 residues. Per germline, CDR1 MNHNS and CDR2 SASEGT. Written as DNA, the CDR3 is TGTGCCAGCAGTGACCCTGGCGGGGTCCGAAAATGGGAGCAGTTCTTC. Translating gives CASSDPGGVRKWEQFF.

This clonotype was observed at least ten times. The chain recombines TRBV20-1 with TRBJ2-3; 7 bases agree with TRBD1. Germline values: CDR1 DFQATT, CDR2 SNEGSKA (reference sequence). There are 14 residues in the CDR3. Trimming at V came to 2 bases and at J to 4 bases, leaving 6 bases not matched to a gene. For the CDR3, the DNA is TGCAGTGCTAGAACCTACGGGACAGCAGATACGCAGTATTTT. Its protein is CSARTYGTADTQYF.

With respect to this clonotype: A read error is possible here, since a much larger clone lies one base away. This chain uses TRBV30 with TRBJ2-5, with D perhaps matching TRBD2 (6 bases). In germline, CDR1 is GTSNPN, CDR2 SVGIG (reference sequence). The CDR3 length is 13 residues. CDR3 DNA sequence: TGTGCCCGGAGTGGCGGGACCCGGGAGACCCAGTACTTC. This sequence encodes CARSGGTRETQYF.

As concerns this clonotype: This may arise from a read error, as a much more abundant clone is one base away. The rearrangement links TRBV5-4 to TRBJ1-2, with D possibly TRBD1 on 5 matching bases. Germline V gene data show CDR1 as SGHNT and CDR2 as YYREEE (reference sequence). CDR3 length: 12 amino acids. CDR3 DNA: TGTGCCAGCAGACTAGACAGCTATGGCTACGCCTTC. Encoded protein: CASRLDSYGYAF.

This clonotype was recorded at least ten times. The chain combines TRBV25-1 with TRBJ1-4; D is undetermined. Germline assignment: CDR1 MGHDK and CDR2 SYGVNS. The germline V and J ends were trimmed by 8 bases and 0 bases, with 13 bases remaining between them. The CDR3 consists of 15 residues. CDR3 coding DNA: TGTGCCAGCCGCCAGACGGGTGCAACTAATGAAAAACTGTTTTTT. This translates into CASRQTGATNEKLFF.

The chain links TRBV20-1 to TRBJ2-1, with unresolved D. CDR1 is DFQATT and CDR2 is SNEGSKA in the germline V gene (reference sequence). CDR3 length: 14 residues. The V gene lost 3 bases and the J gene lost 7 bases, with 16 bases spanning the gap. CDR3 DNA sequence: TGCAGTGCTAGTCGGTGGGTGAGTTGGAATGAGCAGTTCTTC. This encodes CSASRWVSWNEQFF.